In its sample, the clone carrying this T cell receptor beta chain was seen many times. The target antigen is unknown. This specimen belongs to a study of blood T cells in healthy people across ages. Germline V gene data show CDR1 as ENHRY and CDR2 as SYGVKD. This CDR3 has 13 residues. V lost 2 bases and J 4 bases, leaving 8 bases between the germline ends. Findings and caveats of the study: Reliance upon unsorted PBMCs precluded definitive naive versus antigen-experienced comparison. Getting older went along with TCR beta diversity per million T cells dropping roughly linearly. Naive CD4+ cell counts and diversity both ran higher in long-lived than in aged donors.

The use of a sample-barcoded 5' primer and a J-beta primer mix characterized a second PCR of roughly 6 to 11 cycles. TCRdb reprocessed the 5' RACE reads with MiXCR, giving one entry per CDR3 protein. Found here are around 1,500,000 distinct CDR3 sequences, over 25% of them singletons; the top ten hold less than 9.5%. The chain uses TRBV10-3 and TRBJ2-5, with D perhaps matching TRBD2 (5 bases). The sequencing sample was made of blood. The sequence was collected from a woman younger than 45 in good health. CDR3 sequence reads: CAISEIEGETQYF. The CDR3 DNA is TGTGCCATCAGTGAGATAGAGGGAGAGACCCAGTACTTC.